What follows is one T cell receptor beta chain and its context. The repertoire was sequenced with immunoSEQ multiplex PCR; TCRdb's copy has only in-frame clones and lacks some. In the table there are about half a million clones, 70% to 90% of which are singletons. This entry comes from a study of Ad26.COV2.S vaccination and SARS-CoV-2 variants. This CDR3 region has 15 residues. Germline V gene data show CDR1 as SGHTA and CDR2 as FQGTGA. Trimming pared 1 base from V and 5 bases from J, leaving 13 bases between. Described treatment: around 19 received Ad26.COV2.S at low or high dose, single or two shots; 5 received placebo; per-sample allocation not given. Samples were taken on day 63 after the first vaccine or placebo injection.

This sample comprised peripheral blood, obtained in a trial of Ad26.COV2.S vaccine versus placebo. The rearrangement uses TRBV7-3 and TRBJ2-3, with D possibly TRBD1 on 7 matching bases. The TCR was taken from a person between 18 and 65 years old who received the Ad26.COV2.S COVID-19 vaccine or a placebo. CDR3 sequence reads: CASSLNQGGRDTQYF. The CDR3 DNA reads TGTGCCAGCAGCTTAAACCAGGGGGGTAGAGATACGCAGTATTTT.